This T cell receptor beta chain was recovered during a study of blood T cell repertoires in COVID-19. At the level of the study: From the United States, Italy and Spain came samples of acute and convalescent COVID-19. The analysed material was cDNA or gDNA that came from T cells, B-cell-depleted T cells, or PBMCs.

As handled by the study authors: Amplification with reference gene primers provided the estimates of nucleated cell counts. TCRdb's table, derived via immunoSEQ multiplex PCR, lists solely in-frame clones and lacks some. V, J and clone size were drawn from that table, and D and trimming were deduced from the DNA. The sample yields 95,000 to 150,000 clones, roughly 78% seen once. CDR3 length: 18 residues. The V gene's germline CDR1 is MDHEN and CDR2 SYDVKM. Trimming stripped 3 bases from V and 5 bases from J, with 23 bases between. This clone was recorded once. This sequence originates from a man aged 55 to 70 with active or convalescent COVID-19. The chain joins TRBV28 to TRBJ2-1; possible D gene TRBD2, 6 bases. Sequenced input: peripheral blood. CDR3 residues: CASSLGLGRSGYNNEQFF. Here the CDR3 DNA reads TGTGCCAGCAGTTTGGGGCTGGGGAGGAGCGGGTACAACAATGAGCAGTTCTTC. The variable domain in full, completed from reference TRBV28 and TRBJ2-1, reads DVKVTQSSRYLVKRTGEKVFLECVQDMDHENMFWYRQDPGLGLRLIYFSYDVKMKEKGDIPEGYSVSREKKERFSLILESASTNQTSMYLCASSLGLGRSGYNNEQFFGPGTRLTVL.